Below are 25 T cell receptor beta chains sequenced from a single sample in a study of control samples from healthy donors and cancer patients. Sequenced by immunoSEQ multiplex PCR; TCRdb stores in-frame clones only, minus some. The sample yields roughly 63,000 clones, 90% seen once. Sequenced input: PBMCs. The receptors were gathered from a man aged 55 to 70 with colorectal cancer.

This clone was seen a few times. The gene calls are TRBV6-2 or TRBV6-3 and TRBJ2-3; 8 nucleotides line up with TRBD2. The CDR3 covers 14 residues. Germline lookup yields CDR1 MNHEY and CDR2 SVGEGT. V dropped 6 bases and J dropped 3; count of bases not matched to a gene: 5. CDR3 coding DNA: TGTGCCAGCAGCGGGACTAGAGGAACAGATACGCAGTATTTT. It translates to CASSGTRGTDTQYF.

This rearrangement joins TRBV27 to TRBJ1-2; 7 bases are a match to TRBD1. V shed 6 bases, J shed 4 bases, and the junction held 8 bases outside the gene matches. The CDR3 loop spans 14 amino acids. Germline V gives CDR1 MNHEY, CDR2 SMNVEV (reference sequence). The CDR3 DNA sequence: TGTGCCAGCAGGAGGACAGGAGAGTCCTATGGCTACACCTTC. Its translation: CASRRTGESYGYTF.

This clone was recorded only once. CDR3 region: CASMGTGTGTYNEQFF. The CDR3, as DNA: TGTGCCAGTATGGGAACCGGGACTGGGACCTACAATGAGCAGTTCTTC. This chain connects TRBV19 to TRBJ2-1; tentatively, D is TRBD2 (6 bases). Deletions cut 7 bases from V and 2 bases from J, with 18 bases between. This CDR3 region has 16 residues. Germline V lookup: CDR1 LNHDA, CDR2 SQIVND (reference sequence).

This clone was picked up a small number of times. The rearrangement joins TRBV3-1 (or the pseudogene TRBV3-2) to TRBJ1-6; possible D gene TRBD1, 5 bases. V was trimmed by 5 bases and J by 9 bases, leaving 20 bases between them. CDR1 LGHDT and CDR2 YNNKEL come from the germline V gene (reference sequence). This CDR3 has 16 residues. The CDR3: CASSGGRTKDGSPLHF. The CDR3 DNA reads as TGTGCCAGCAGCGGGGGTCGTACCAAGGATGGTTCACCCCTCCACTTT.

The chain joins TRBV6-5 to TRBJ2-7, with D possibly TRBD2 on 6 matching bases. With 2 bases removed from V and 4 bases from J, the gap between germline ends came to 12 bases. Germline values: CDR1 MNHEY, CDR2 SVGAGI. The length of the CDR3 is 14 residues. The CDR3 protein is CASSYGYGGYEQYF. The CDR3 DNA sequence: TGTGCCAGCAGTTACGGGTACGGGGGTTACGAGCAGTACTTC.

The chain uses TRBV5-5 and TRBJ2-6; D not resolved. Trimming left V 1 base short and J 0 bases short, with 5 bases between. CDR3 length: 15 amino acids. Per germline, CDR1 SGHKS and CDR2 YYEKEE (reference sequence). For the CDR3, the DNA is TGTGCCAGCAGCTTGCTTCTCTCTGGGGCCAACGTCCTGACTTTC. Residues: CASSLLLSGANVLTF. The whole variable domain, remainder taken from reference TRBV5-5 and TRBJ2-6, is DAGVTQSPTHLIKTRGQQVTLRCSPISGHKSVSWYQQVLGQGPQFIFQYYEKEERGRGNFPDRFSARQFPNYSSELNVNALLLGDSALYLCASSLLLSGANVLTFGAGSRLTVL.

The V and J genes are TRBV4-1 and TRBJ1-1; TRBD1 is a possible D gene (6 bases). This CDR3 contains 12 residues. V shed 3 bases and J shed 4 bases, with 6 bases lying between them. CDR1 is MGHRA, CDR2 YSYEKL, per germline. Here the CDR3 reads CASSQGATEAFF. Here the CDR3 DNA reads TGCGCCAGCAGCCAGGGGGCCACTGAAGCTTTCTTT.

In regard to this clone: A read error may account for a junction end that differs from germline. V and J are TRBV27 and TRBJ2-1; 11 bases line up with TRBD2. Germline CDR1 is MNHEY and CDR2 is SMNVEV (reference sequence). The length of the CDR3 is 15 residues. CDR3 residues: CASSPLSSGGTYPVF. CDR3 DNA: TGTGCCAGCAGTCCCCTCTCTAGCGGGGGGACCTATCCGGTCTTC.

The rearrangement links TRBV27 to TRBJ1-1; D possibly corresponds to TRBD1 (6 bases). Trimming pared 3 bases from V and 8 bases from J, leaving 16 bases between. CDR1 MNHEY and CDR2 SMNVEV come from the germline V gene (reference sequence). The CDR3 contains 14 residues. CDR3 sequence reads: CASSLWGAPKEAFF. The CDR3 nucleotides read TGTGCCAGCAGTTTGTGGGGGGCGCCAAAAGAAGCTTTCTTT.

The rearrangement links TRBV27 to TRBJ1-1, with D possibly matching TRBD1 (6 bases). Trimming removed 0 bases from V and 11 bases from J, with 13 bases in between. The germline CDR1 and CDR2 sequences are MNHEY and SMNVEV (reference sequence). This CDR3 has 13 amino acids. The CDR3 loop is CASSLSLGARAFF. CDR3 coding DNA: TGTGCCAGCAGTTTATCGTTGGGGGCCCGGGCTTTCTTT.

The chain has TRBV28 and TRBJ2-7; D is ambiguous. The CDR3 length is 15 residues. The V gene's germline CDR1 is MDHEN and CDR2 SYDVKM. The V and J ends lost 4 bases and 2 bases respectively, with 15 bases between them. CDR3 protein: CASSSPGRTPYEQYF. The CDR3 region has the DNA TGTGCCAGCAGTTCCCCGGGCAGGACCCCCTACGAGCAGTACTTC.

CDR3 residues: CASSVGHSGGYTGELFF. The CDR3, as DNA: TGTGCCAGCAGCGTAGGGCATTCGGGGGGTTACACCGGGGAGCTGTTTTTT. The chain carries TRBV9 and TRBJ2-2; TRBD2 aligns across 7 bases. V gave up 0 bases and J gave up 3 bases; unmatched junction bases: 8. This CDR3 is 17 amino acids long. CDR1 and CDR2 from the germline V gene are SGDLS and YYNGEE.

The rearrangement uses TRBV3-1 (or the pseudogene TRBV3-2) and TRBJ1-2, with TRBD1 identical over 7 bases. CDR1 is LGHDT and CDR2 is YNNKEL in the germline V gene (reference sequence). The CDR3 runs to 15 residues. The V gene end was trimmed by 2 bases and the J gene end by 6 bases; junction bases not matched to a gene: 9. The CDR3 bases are TGTGCCAGCAGCCAAACCCGACAGGGAAGGAATGGCTACACCTTC. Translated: CASSQTRQGRNGYTF.

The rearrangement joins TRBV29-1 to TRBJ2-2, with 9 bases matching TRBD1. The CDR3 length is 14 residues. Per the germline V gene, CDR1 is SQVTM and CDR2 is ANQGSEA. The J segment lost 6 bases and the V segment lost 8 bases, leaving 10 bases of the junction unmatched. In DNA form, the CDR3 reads TGCAGCCTCTGGGGACAGGGTGGGCCCGGGGAGCTGTTTTTT. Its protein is CSLWGQGGPGELFF.

The DNA for the CDR3 is TGTGCCAGCAGCTCGGGACAGGGCCGTTCACCCCTCCACTTT. This sequence encodes CASSSGQGRSPLHF. The V call is TRBV7-9, the J call TRBJ1-6; TRBD1 matches at 9 bases. CDR1 and CDR2 from the germline V gene are SEHNR and FQNEAQ (reference sequence). The CDR3 has 14 residues. Germline trimming cut 4 bases from V and 9 bases from J; bases unmatched to any gene: 4.

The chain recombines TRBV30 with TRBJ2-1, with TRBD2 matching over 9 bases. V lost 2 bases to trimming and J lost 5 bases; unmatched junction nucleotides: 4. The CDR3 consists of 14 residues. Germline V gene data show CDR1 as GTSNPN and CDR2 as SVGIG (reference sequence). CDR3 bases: TGTGCCTGGAGTAGGGCGGGGGGGAACAATGAGCAGTTCTTC. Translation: CAWSRAGGNNEQFF.

CDR3 nucleotides: TGCGCCAGCAGCCGGGACATAGGCTCCTACGAGCAGTACTTC. Amino acids: CASSRDIGSYEQYF. The J gene is TRBJ2-7, the V gene TRBV4-1; D may be TRBD1 (6 bases). The V and J ends lost 4 bases and 0 bases respectively, with 10 bases between them. Germline V CDR1 and CDR2: MGHRA, YSYEKL. There are 14 residues in the CDR3.

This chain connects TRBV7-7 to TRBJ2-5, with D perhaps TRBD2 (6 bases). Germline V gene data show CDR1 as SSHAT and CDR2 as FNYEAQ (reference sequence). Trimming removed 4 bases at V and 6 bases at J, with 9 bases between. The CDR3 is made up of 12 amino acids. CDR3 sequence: CASSSGGQTQYF. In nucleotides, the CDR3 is TGTGCCAGCAGCTCCGGGGGACAGACCCAGTACTTC.

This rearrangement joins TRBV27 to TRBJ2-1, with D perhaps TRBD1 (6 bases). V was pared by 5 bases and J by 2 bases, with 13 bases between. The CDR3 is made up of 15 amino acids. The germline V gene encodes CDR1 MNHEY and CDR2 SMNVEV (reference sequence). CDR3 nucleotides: TGTGCCAGCAGTCACCAGCCAGGGGCCTACAATGAGCAGTTCTTC. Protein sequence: CASSHQPGAYNEQFF.

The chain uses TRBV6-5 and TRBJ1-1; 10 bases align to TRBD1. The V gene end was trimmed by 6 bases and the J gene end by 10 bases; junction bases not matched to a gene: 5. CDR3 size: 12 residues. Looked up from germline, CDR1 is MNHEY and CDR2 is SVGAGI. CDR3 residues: CASSSGTGVAFF. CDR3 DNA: TGTGCCAGCAGCTCGGGGACAGGGGTAGCTTTCTTT.

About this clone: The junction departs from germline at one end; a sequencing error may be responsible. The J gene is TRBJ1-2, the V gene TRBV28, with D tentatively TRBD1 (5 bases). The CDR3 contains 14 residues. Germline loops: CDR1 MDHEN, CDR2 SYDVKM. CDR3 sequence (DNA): TGTGCCAGCATTGAATGGGGCTTCGACTATGGCCACACCTTC. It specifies CASIEWGFDYGHTF.

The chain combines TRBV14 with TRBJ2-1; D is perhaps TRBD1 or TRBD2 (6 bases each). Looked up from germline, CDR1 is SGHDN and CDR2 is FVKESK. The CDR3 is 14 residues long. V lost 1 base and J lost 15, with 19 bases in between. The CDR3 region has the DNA TGTGCCAGCAGCCAAGTACCCGCCGGGGGCCGATGGTTCTTC. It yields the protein CASSQVPAGGRWFF. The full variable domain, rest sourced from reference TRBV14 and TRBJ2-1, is EAGVTQFPSHSVIEKGQTVTLRCDPISGHDNLYWYRRVMGKEIKFLLHFVKESKQDESGMPNNRFLAERTGGTYSTLKVQPAELEDSGVYFCASSQVPAGGRWFFGPGTRLTVL.

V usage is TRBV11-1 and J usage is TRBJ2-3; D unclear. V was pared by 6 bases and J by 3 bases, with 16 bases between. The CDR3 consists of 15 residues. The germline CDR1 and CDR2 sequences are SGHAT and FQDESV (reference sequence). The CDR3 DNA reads TGTGCCAGCAGGAAGTCCGGGTCCAGGACAGATACGCAGTATTTT. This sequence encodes CASRKSGSRTDTQYF.

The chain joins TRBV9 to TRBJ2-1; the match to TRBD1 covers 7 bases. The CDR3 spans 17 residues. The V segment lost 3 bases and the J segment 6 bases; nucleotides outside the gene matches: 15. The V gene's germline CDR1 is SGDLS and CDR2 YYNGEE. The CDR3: CASSERGQPIAGNEQFF. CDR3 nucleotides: TGTGCCAGCAGCGAGAGGGGACAGCCCATCGCCGGCAATGAGCAGTTCTTC.

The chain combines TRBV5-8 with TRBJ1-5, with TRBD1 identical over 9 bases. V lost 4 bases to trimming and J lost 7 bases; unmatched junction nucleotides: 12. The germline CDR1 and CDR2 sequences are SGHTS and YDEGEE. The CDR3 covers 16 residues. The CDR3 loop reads CASSPIGTGLGQPQHF. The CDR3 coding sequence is TGTGCCAGCAGCCCGATTGGGACAGGGCTAGGGCAGCCCCAGCATTTT.